This T cell receptor (beta chain) comes out of a study of cytomegalovirus exposure and HLA in healthy donors. Study results and caveats: Later genetic work tied a missense DCLRE1C variant to beta-chain V and J trimming. In a later analysis, DRB1 alleles had the most associated TCRs; HLA-C alleles the fewest.

The PCR employed 60 Vbeta primers together with 13 Jbeta primers. Profiling relied on immunoSEQ multiplex PCR, and the TCRdb table lists in-frame clones only, not all of them. This table has about 140,000 clones, approximately 71% appearing once. Remarks on this clone: Its antigen is currently unknown.

The sample consisted of PBMCs. This sequence originates from a man aged 35 to 55 in good health and CMV-seronegative.

CDR3 protein: CASAWGGSDTEAFF. As DNA, the CDR3 is TGCGCCAGCGCCTGGGGGGGGTCCGACACTGAAGCTTTCTTT. This rearrangement joins TRBV5-1 to TRBJ1-1, with TRBD1 as a possible D gene (5 bases). The CDR3 runs to 14 residues. V lost 7 bases, J lost 3 bases, and 16 bases lay in between. Germline CDR1 is SGHRS and CDR2 is YFSETQ.